These T cell receptor beta chains were read from a single sample in a study of blood T cell repertoires in COVID-19. Profiled with immunoSEQ multiplex PCR; TCRdb holds only in-frame clones, not every one. This table has about 300,000 clones, about nine tenths appearing once. The sequenced sample was PBMCs or T cells enriched from blood (not recorded which). The receptors shown here come from a man in his thirties or forties who had recovered from COVID-19. The conserved cysteine and the conserved F or W are not part of the CDR3 here. Each record gives: V gene, J gene, CDR3 length, CDR3 protein.

V: TRBV19
J: TRBJ2-7
length: 12
CDR3: ASSPRQGSYEQY

V: TRBV15
J: TRBJ1-2
length: 12
CDR3: ATSARIFPYGYT

V: TRBV6-1
J: TRBJ2-5
length: 14
CDR3: ASSGGGLAGGETQY

V: TRBV6-5
J: TRBJ1-2
length: 12
CDR3: ASSYSSGRYGYT

V: TRBV5-1
J: TRBJ2-5
length: 14
CDR3: ASSSSGLQFQETQY

V: TRBV19
J: TRBJ1-2
length: 11
CDR3: ASRPVGLKGYT

V: TRBV20-1
J: TRBJ2-4
length: 8
CDR3: SLAGLSQY

V: TRBV5-5
J: TRBJ2-3
length: 17
CDR3: ASSGVPGEDRVSTDTQY

V: TRBV6-4
J: TRBJ1-4
length: 10
CDR3: ASSQDRCLLF

V: TRBV15
J: TRBJ1-2
length: 12
CDR3: ATSSRLTGLGYT

V: TRBV6-5
J: TRBJ1-6
length: 11
CDR3: ASRDRLSSPLH

V: TRBV5-1
J: TRBJ1-1
length: 12
CDR3: ASRMTRSNTEAF

V: TRBV6-1
J: TRBJ2-7
length: 13
CDR3: ASSEARQGYYEQY

V: TRBV7-8
J: TRBJ1-4
length: 15
CDR3: ASSHGRREGFNEKLF

V: TRBV28
J: TRBJ2-5
length: 12
CDR3: ASSFSPGQETQY

V: TRBV29-1
J: TRBJ2-1
length: 12
CDR3: SVVGQSSYNEQF

V: TRBV11-2
J: TRBJ1-1
length: 8
CDR3: ASSSPRAF

V: TRBV6-6
J: TRBJ1-5
length: 12
CDR3: ASSYTGDNQPQH